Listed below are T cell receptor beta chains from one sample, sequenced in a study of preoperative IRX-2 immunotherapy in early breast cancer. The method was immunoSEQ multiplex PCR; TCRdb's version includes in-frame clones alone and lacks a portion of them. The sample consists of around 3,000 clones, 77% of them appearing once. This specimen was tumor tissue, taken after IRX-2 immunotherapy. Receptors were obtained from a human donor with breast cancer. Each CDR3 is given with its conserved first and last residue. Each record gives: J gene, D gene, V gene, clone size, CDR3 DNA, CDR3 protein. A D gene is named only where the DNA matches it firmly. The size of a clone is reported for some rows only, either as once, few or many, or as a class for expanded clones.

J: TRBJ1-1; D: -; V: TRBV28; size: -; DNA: TGTGCCAGCAGTTTGACGGTACGGAACACTGAAGCTTTCTTT; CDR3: CASSLTVRNTEAFF
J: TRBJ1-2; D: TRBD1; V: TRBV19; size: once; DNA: TGTGCCAGTAGGAGACAGGGTGAGGATGGCTACACCTTC; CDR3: CASRRQGEDGYTF
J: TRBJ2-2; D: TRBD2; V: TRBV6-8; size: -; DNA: TGTGCCAGCAGGTTCCTAGCGGGGGGGTCGTCGGGCACCGGGGAGCTGTTTTTT; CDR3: CASRFLAGGSSGTGELFF
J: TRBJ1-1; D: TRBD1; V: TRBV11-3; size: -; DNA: TGTGCCAGCAGCTTAGATCCGGGACAGGGTTCTCCGGGGGCTTTCTTT; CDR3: CASSLDPGQGSPGAFF
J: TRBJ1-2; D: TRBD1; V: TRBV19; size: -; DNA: TGTGCCAGTAGTACCCGGACAGGGGATAATGGCTACACCTTC; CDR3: CASSTRTGDNGYTF
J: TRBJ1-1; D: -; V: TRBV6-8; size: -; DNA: TGTGCCAGCAGTTACTCTGAGGGGAACACTGAAGCTTTCTTT; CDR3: CASSYSEGNTEAFF
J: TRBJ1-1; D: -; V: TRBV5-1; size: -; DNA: TGCGCCAGCAGCCCGGGACTGAAGAACACTGAAGCTTTCTTT; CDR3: CASSPGLKNTEAFF
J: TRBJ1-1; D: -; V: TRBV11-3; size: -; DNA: TGTGCCAGCAGCTTAGTTCTGGTCATGAACACTGAAGCTTTCTTT; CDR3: CASSLVLVMNTEAFF
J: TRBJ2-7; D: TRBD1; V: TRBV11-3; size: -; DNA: TGTGCCAGCAGCGACCGGGACAGGGGGACGTACGAGCAGTACTTC; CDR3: CASSDRDRGTYEQYF
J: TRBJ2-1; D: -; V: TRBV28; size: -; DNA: TGTGCCAGCAGTTTAGAAGCGGCTCCCTACAATGAGCAGTTCTTC; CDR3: CASSLEAAPYNEQFF
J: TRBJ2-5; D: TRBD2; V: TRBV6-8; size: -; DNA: TGTGCCAGCAGTAGAGAGGCGGGGGGGCAAGAGACCCAGTACTTC; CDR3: CASSREAGGQETQYF
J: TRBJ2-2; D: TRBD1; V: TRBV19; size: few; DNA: TGTGCCAGCCTCAGACAGGGGTTCACCGGGGAGCTGTTTTTT; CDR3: CASLRQGFTGELFF
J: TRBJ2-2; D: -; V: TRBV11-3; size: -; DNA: TGTGCCAGCAGCCCCCGCCCGGAGAACACCGGGGAGCTGTTTTTT; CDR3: CASSPRPENTGELFF
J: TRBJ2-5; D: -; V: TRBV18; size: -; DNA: TGTGCCAGCTCACCAGGGGCGGAGACCCAGTACTTC; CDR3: CASSPGAETQYF
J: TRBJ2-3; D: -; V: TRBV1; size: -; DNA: TGCGCCAGCAGCCCTCCACCCACCGGGACAGGGTCAGATACGCAGTATTTT; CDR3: CASSPPPTGTGSDTQYF
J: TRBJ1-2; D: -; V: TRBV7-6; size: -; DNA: TGTGCCAGCAGCCCGGCAGGCGGTAGGGAAGTGGGCCCCGGTAAAGATGGCTACACCTTC; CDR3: CASSPAGGREVGPGKDGYTF
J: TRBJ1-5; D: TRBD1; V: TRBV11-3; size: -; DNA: TGTGCCAGCAGCCCGACAGGGGCCCCTCAGCCCCAGCATTTT; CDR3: CASSPTGAPQPQHF
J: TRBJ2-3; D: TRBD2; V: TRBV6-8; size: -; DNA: TGTGCCAGTCTACTAGCGGGGGAGGCGACGCAGTATTTT; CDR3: CASLLAGEATQYF
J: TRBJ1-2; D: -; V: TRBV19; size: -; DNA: TGTGCCAGTAGTATGAGTGTAAACTATGGCTACACCTTC; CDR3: CASSMSVNYGYTF
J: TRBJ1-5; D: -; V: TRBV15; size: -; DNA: TGTGCCACCAGCAGAGATCCAGCAGGGGATCAGCCCCAGCATTTT; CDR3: CATSRDPAGDQPQHF
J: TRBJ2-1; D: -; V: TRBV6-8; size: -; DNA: TGTGCCAGCAGTTCCCAGGGCGGTGAGCAGTTCTTC; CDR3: CASSSQGGEQFF
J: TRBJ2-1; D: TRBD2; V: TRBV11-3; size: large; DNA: TGTGCCAGCAGCTTACAGCGGGGGGGCCGCAATGAGCAGTTCTTC; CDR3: CASSLQRGGRNEQFF
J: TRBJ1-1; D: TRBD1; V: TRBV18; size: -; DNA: TGTGCCAGCTCAGCTCACAGGGGAGGGGACACTGAAGCTTTCTTT; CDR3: CASSAHRGGDTEAFF
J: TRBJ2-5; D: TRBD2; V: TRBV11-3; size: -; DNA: TGTGCCAGCAGCACCCCCCCTAGCGGGGAAGAGACCCAGTACTTC; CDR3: CASSTPPSGEETQYF
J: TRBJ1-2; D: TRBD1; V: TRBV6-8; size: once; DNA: TGTGCCAGCAGTGATTTAGACAGGGCCGCTGGCTACACCTTC; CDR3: CASSDLDRAAGYTF
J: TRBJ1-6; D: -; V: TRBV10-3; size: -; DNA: TGTGCCATCAGTGAGTCCTGGGCCAGGGCCGTCAAAGATAATTCACCCCTCCACTTT; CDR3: CAISESWARAVKDNSPLHF
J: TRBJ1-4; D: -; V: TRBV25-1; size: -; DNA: TGTGCCAGCAGTGCGCTTTCGTGGGAGGGAACTAATGAAAAACTGTTTTTT; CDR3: CASSALSWEGTNEKLFF
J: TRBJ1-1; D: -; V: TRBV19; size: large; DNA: TGTGCCAGTAGTATTGGTTCCACGACAGTGAAAACTGAAGCTTTCTTT; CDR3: CASSIGSTTVKTEAFF
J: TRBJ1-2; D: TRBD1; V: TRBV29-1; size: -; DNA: TGCAGCGTACGACAGGGGAACTATGGCTACACCTTC; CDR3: CSVRQGNYGYTF
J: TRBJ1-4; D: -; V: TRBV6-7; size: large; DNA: TGTGCTTCCCGACAGAATGAAAAACTGTTTTTT; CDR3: CASRQNEKLFF
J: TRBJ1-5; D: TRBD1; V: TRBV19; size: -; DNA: TGTGCCAGTAGTAGTGGAAGTAACAGGGGGCATCAGCCCCAGCATTTT; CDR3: CASSSGSNRGHQPQHF
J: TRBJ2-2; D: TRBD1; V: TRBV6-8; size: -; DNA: TGTGCCAGCAGTGACAGGGACACCGGGGAGCTGTTTTTT; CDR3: CASSDRDTGELFF
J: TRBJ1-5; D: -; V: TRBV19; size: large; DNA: TGTGCCAGTAGTATAGACGGAAGGACCCGGCAGCCCCAGCATTTT; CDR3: CASSIDGRTRQPQHF
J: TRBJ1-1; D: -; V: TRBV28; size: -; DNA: TGTGCCAGCAGCACGCCACCCTGGACTGAAGCTTTCTTT; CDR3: CASSTPPWTEAFF
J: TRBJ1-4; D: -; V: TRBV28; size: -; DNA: TGTGCCAGCCAAGAGGGGCCAACTAATGAAAAACTGTTTTTT; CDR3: CASQEGPTNEKLFF